The sequence of this T cell receptor beta chain was determined in a study of Tregs in tolerant kidney transplant recipients. Study-level points and caveats: Tregs expanded with activated donor B cells seemed most donor-specific. Biological reproducibility was not directly addressed, but technical replication error appeared minimal. Findings come from small patient numbers and require larger validation.

TCRdb's copy holds only in-frame clones and misses some; the assay was immunoSEQ multiplex PCR. The sample consists of 100,000 to 130,000 clones, around 91% of them appearing once. A word on this clone: Its antigen remains unknown.

Germline trimming cut 0 bases from V and 3 bases from J; bases unmatched to any gene: 5. CDR3 length: 15 amino acids. Germline V CDR1 and CDR2: SEHNR, FQNEAQ (reference sequence). This receptor was obtained from a human donor who received a combined kidney and bone marrow transplant. The chain has TRBV7-9 and TRBJ2-7, with 7 bases lining up with TRBD2. The input for sequencing was CD4+ T cells from blood, taken before the transplant. CDR3 amino acids: CASSLAGGIGYEQYF. As DNA, the CDR3 is TGTGCCAGCAGCTTAGCGGGGGGGATCGGCTACGAGCAGTACTTC.